This T cell receptor (beta chain) was identified during a study of cytotoxic CD8 clonotypes in ibrutinib-treated CLL. Produced via immunoSEQ multiplex PCR; TCRdb's table is partial and in-frame only. Among approximately 350,000 clones listed, 67% were seen once. Germline CDR1 is MGHDK and CDR2 is SYGVNS. This CDR3 has 15 amino acids. Unmatched junction bases numbered 8, after V lost 7 bases and J lost 5 bases. The gene calls are TRBV25-1 and TRBJ2-2, with 9 bases identical to TRBD1. This sequence was found in a human donor with chronic lymphocytic leukemia. This material consisted of PBMCs, taken after 36 months of ibrutinib treatment. CDR3 in amino acids: CASTANRGQTGELFF. DNA for the CDR3: TGTGCCAGCACCGCTAACAGGGGGCAGACCGGGGAGCTGTTTTTT.